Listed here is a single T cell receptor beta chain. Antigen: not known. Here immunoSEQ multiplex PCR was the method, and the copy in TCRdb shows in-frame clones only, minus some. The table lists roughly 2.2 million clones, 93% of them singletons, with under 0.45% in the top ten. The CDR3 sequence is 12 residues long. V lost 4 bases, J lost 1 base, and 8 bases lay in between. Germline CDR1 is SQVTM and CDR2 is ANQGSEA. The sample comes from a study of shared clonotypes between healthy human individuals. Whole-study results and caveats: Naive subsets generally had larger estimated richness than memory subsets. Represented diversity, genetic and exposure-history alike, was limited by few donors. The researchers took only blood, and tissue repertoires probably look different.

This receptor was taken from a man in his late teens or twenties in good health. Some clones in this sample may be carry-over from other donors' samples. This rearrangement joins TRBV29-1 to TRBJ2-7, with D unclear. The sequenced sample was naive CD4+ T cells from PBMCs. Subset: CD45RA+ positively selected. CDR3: CSVVGGSYEQYF. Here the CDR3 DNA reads TGCAGCGTTGTGGGCGGATCCTACGAGCAGTACTTC.